These T cell receptor beta chains were read from a single sample in a study of identical twins. TCRdb passed the 5' RACE reads through MiXCR, listing each CDR3 protein once. Among 550,000 to 700,000 distinct CDR3 sequences, 9.6% were seen once, and the ten largest hold approximately 3%. The sample was also reused in another study, on yellow fever vaccine responses in identical twins.

Source material: PBMCs. The source is a woman between 18 and 30 years old in good health. The CDR3 runs from the conserved cysteine through the conserved F or W. A D gene is named only where the DNA matches it firmly. Rows give clone size only sometimes, using once, few, many, or a class for an expanded clone.

j_gene: TRBJ2-5
d_gene: TRBD2
v_gene: TRBV12-3/TRBV12-4
abundance: few
CDR3aa: CASSLGGTHQETQYF
CDR3nt: TGTGCCAGCAGTTTGGGGGGGACCCACCAAGAGACCCAGTACTTC

j_gene: TRBJ2-3
d_gene: TRBD1
v_gene: TRBV7-3
abundance: .
CDR3aa: CASRNGQGRTDTQYF
CDR3nt: TGTGCCAGCAGAAACGGACAGGGCCGCACAGATACGCAGTATTTT

j_gene: TRBJ2-7
d_gene: TRBD2
v_gene: TRBV5-1
abundance: few
CDR3aa: CASSLDGWREPYEQYF
CDR3nt: TGCGCCAGCAGCTTGGACGGTTGGCGGGAGCCCTACGAGCAGTACTTC

j_gene: TRBJ2-7
d_gene: .
v_gene: TRBV3-1
abundance: .
CDR3aa: CASSQEKSRGEQYF
CDR3nt: TGTGCCAGCAGCCAAGAGAAGAGCAGGGGCGAGCAGTACTTC

j_gene: TRBJ2-3
d_gene: TRBD2
v_gene: TRBV29-1
abundance: many
CDR3aa: CSVEGLSGRAPDTQYF
CDR3nt: TGCAGCGTTGAAGGTCTTAGCGGGAGGGCCCCAGATACGCAGTATTTT

j_gene: TRBJ2-1
d_gene: .
v_gene: TRBV7-2
abundance: .
CDR3aa: CASSLDGLYNEQFF
CDR3nt: TGTGCCAGCAGCTTAGACGGACTGTACAATGAGCAGTTCTTC

j_gene: TRBJ2-3
d_gene: .
v_gene: TRBV4-3
abundance: few
CDR3aa: CASSQDRNSGTDTQYF
CDR3nt: TGCGCCAGCAGCCAAGACCGTAACAGCGGCACAGATACGCAGTATTTT

j_gene: TRBJ2-5
d_gene: .
v_gene: TRBV15
abundance: few
CDR3aa: CATSRGAGVPAETQYF
CDR3nt: TGTGCCACCAGCAGAGGCGCAGGGGTCCCGGCAGAGACCCAGTACTTC

j_gene: TRBJ2-1
d_gene: TRBD2
v_gene: TRBV19
abundance: many
CDR3aa: CASSTGWTSVYNEQFF
CDR3nt: TGTGCCAGTAGTACGGGGTGGACTAGCGTTTACAATGAGCAGTTCTTC

j_gene: TRBJ2-5
d_gene: .
v_gene: TRBV29-1
abundance: few
CDR3aa: CSVTTTEETQYF
CDR3nt: TGCAGCGTTACAACCACCGAAGAGACCCAGTACTTC

j_gene: TRBJ2-7
d_gene: .
v_gene: TRBV6-2/TRBV6-3
abundance: .
CDR3aa: CASSYSRGHGYEQYF
CDR3nt: TGTGCCAGCAGTTACTCACGGGGCCACGGGTACGAGCAGTACTTC

j_gene: TRBJ2-1
d_gene: TRBD2
v_gene: TRBV6-2/TRBV6-3
abundance: .
CDR3aa: CAGASGSYNEQFF
CDR3nt: TGTGCCGGCGCTAGCGGCTCCTACAATGAGCAGTTCTTC

j_gene: TRBJ1-2
d_gene: .
v_gene: TRBV7-6
abundance: many
CDR3aa: CASSSQLEANYGYTF
CDR3nt: TGTGCCAGCAGCTCACAGCTGGAGGCTAACTATGGCTACACCTTC

j_gene: TRBJ1-6
d_gene: .
v_gene: TRBV3-1
abundance: .
CDR3aa: CATTQKPGVNSPLHF
CDR3nt: TGTGCCACCACCCAAAAACCAGGGGTTAATTCACCCCTCCACTTT

j_gene: TRBJ2-4
d_gene: .
v_gene: TRBV10-3
abundance: .
CDR3aa: CATGQAKNIQYF
CDR3nt: TGTGCCACCGGGCAGGCCAAAAACATTCAGTACTTC

j_gene: TRBJ1-1
d_gene: TRBD1
v_gene: TRBV3-1
abundance: many
CDR3aa: CASTAGGSRGEAFF
CDR3nt: TGTGCCAGCACGGCAGGGGGTAGCCGTGGTGAAGCTTTCTTT

j_gene: TRBJ2-7
d_gene: .
v_gene: TRBV28
abundance: .
CDR3aa: CASRYGQTSYEQYF
CDR3nt: TGTGCCAGCAGATACGGACAGACTTCCTACGAGCAGTACTTC

j_gene: TRBJ2-1
d_gene: TRBD1
v_gene: TRBV2
abundance: few
CDR3aa: CASKDREGDNEQFF
CDR3nt: TGTGCCAGCAAGGACAGGGAAGGCGACAATGAGCAGTTCTTC

j_gene: TRBJ1-1
d_gene: .
v_gene: TRBV12-3/TRBV12-4
abundance: few
CDR3aa: CASSSRRLNEAFF
CDR3nt: TGTGCCAGCAGTTCACGAAGACTAAACGAAGCTTTCTTT

j_gene: TRBJ1-1
d_gene: .
v_gene: TRBV12-3/TRBV12-4
abundance: few
CDR3aa: CASTLGAGEAFF
CDR3nt: TGTGCCAGCACCCTGGGGGCTGGTGAAGCTTTCTTT

j_gene: TRBJ2-1
d_gene: .
v_gene: TRBV4-3
abundance: few
CDR3aa: CASSQDKVVSDEQFF
CDR3nt: TGCGCCAGCAGCCAAGATAAGGTAGTCTCGGATGAGCAGTTCTTC

j_gene: TRBJ2-7
d_gene: TRBD1
v_gene: TRBV12-3/TRBV12-4
abundance: many
CDR3aa: CASSSRGRFHEQYF
CDR3nt: TGTGCCAGCAGTTCCAGGGGGCGCTTCCACGAGCAGTACTTC

j_gene: TRBJ2-2
d_gene: .
v_gene: TRBV5-1
abundance: .
CDR3aa: CASSLIVDTGELFF
CDR3nt: TGCGCCAGCAGCTTGATAGTCGACACCGGGGAGCTGTTTTTT

j_gene: TRBJ2-1
d_gene: TRBD2
v_gene: TRBV20-1
abundance: few
CDR3aa: CSATVAGNEQFF
CDR3nt: TGCAGTGCTACCGTAGCGGGAAATGAGCAGTTCTTC

j_gene: TRBJ2-3
d_gene: TRBD2
v_gene: TRBV2
abundance: .
CDR3aa: CASSDLAGGRATQYF
CDR3nt: TGTGCCAGCAGTGATCTAGCGGGGGGTCGAGCCACGCAGTATTTT

j_gene: TRBJ2-1
d_gene: .
v_gene: TRBV19
abundance: .
CDR3aa: CASSRTTGSYNEQFF
CDR3nt: TGTGCCAGTAGTAGGACTACGGGCTCCTACAATGAGCAGTTCTTC

j_gene: TRBJ2-3
d_gene: TRBD2
v_gene: TRBV7-9
abundance: few
CDR3aa: CASSPTSGGAGDTQYF
CDR3nt: TGTGCCAGCAGCCCGACTAGCGGGGGTGCGGGGGATACGCAGTATTTT

j_gene: TRBJ2-1
d_gene: .
v_gene: TRBV6-1
abundance: .
CDR3aa: CASKEGGDSYNEQFF
CDR3nt: TGTGCCAGCAAGGAAGGGGGGGACTCCTACAATGAGCAGTTCTTC

j_gene: TRBJ1-5
d_gene: TRBD1
v_gene: TRBV29-1
abundance: many
CDR3aa: CSVVLTGGELNSNQPQHF
CDR3nt: TGCAGCGTCGTATTGACAGGGGGTGAATTGAATAGCAATCAGCCCCAGCATTTT

j_gene: TRBJ2-2
d_gene: TRBD1
v_gene: TRBV10-3
abundance: .
CDR3aa: CAIGDRGELFF
CDR3nt: TGTGCCATCGGGGACAGGGGGGAGCTGTTTTTT

j_gene: TRBJ2-7
d_gene: .
v_gene: TRBV5-5
abundance: few
CDR3aa: CASSYAGPHYEQYF
CDR3nt: TGTGCCAGCAGTTATGCCGGGCCGCACTACGAGCAGTACTTC

j_gene: TRBJ2-1
d_gene: TRBD1
v_gene: TRBV20-1
abundance: few
CDR3aa: CSARGQGRNEQFF
CDR3nt: TGCAGTGCTAGAGGACAGGGAAGAAATGAGCAGTTCTTC

j_gene: TRBJ2-5
d_gene: .
v_gene: TRBV20-1
abundance: .
CDR3aa: CSTPLAPGTQETQYF
CDR3nt: TGCAGTACTCCCCTAGCGCCGGGGACACAAGAGACCCAGTACTTC